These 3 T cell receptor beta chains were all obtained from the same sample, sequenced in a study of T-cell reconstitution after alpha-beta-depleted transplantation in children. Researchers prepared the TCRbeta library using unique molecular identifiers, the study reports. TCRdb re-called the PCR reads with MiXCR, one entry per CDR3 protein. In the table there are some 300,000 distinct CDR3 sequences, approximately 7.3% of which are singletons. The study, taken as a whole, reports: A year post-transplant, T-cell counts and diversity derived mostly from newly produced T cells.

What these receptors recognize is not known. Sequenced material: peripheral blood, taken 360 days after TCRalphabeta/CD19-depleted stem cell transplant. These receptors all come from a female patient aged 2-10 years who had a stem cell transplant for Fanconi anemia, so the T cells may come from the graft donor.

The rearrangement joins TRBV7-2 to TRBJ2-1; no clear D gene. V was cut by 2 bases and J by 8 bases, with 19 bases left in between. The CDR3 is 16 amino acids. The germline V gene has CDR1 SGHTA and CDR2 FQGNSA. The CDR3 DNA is TGTGCCAGCAGCTTAAGGTTTAGTGGTTTTGTTCATGAGCAGTTCTTC. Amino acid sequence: CASSLRFSGFVHEQFF.

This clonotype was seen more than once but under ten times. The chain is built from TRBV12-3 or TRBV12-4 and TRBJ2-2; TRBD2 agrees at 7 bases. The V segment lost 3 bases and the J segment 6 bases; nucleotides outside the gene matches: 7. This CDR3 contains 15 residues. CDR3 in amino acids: CASSLRGSQAGELFF. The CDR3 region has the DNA TGTGCCAGCAGTTTGCGGGGGAGCCAGGCCGGGGAGCTGTTTTTT.

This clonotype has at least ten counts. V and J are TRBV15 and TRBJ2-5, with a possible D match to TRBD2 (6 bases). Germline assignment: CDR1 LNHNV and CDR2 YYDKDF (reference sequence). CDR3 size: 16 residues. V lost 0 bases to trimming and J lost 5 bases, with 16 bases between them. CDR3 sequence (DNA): TGTGCCACCAGCAGAGATTTAGGGCAGGGAGGCGAGACCCAGTACTTC. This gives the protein CATSRDLGQGGETQYF.